A single sample is the source of the 21 T cell receptor beta chains below, sequenced in a study of shared clonotypes between healthy human individuals. The repertoire was sequenced with immunoSEQ multiplex PCR; TCRdb's copy has only in-frame clones and lacks some. Counted here are nearly 600,000 clones, 95% occurring once; the ten biggest clones make up around 0.097%. CD45RO-negative CD8 cells positively selected for CCR7 made up the naive population, which excluded terminally differentiated effector memory CD45RA+ cells. The sequenced material came from naive CD8+ T cells sorted from blood. The receptor set was obtained from a woman aged 25 to 39 in good health.

The rearrangement links TRBV28 to TRBJ2-7, with 11 bases that match TRBD1. Trimming at V came to 5 bases and at J to 0 bases, leaving 15 bases not matched to a gene. The CDR3 sequence is 19 residues long. From germline, CDR1 is MDHEN and CDR2 SYDVKM. CDR3 DNA sequence: TGTGCCAGCAGTCTAGGCTCCGGGACAGGGGGTTCAAGCTCCTACGAGCAGTACTTC. It is translated as CASSLGSGTGGSSSYEQYF.

V usage is TRBV27 and J usage is TRBJ2-2, with D possibly being TRBD1 (6 bases). Between the trimmed V and J ends, which lost 6 bases and 6 bases, there was a span of 8 bases. This CDR3 contains 12 residues. In germline, CDR1 is MNHEY, CDR2 SMNVEV (reference sequence). The DNA of the CDR3 is TGTGCCAGCAGAGGGGGTGCCGGGGAGCTGTTTTTT. Translated, it gives CASRGGAGELFF.

The V and J genes are TRBV2 and TRBJ2-5, with D unresolved. Trimming stripped 8 bases from V and 0 bases from J, with 10 bases between. The germline V gene has CDR1 SNHLY and CDR2 FYNNEI. The CDR3 contains 13 residues. CDR3 sequence reads: CASVPADQETQYF. In DNA, the CDR3 is TGTGCCAGCGTTCCGGCGGACCAAGAGACCCAGTACTTC.

Note on this clone: Other DNA sequences in the sample encode the same CDR3. The V and J genes are TRBV6-5 and TRBJ2-7, with 8 bases that match TRBD2. The CDR3 has 14 residues. The ends lost 8 bases at V and 0 bases at J; junction bases unmatched: 6. The germline V gene encodes CDR1 MNHEY and CDR2 SVGAGI. The CDR3: CASSTSGSSYEQYF. The CDR3 nucleotides are TGTGCCAGCTCTACTAGCGGTAGCTCCTACGAGCAGTACTTC.

The CDR3 nucleotides read TGTGCCAGCAGCTTAGGGCAGGGGAGTCAGCCCCAGCATTTT. Amino acids: CASSLGQGSQPQHF. The chain is built from TRBV7-9 and TRBJ1-5, with a weak D call TRBD1 (6 bases). This CDR3 spans 14 amino acids. V shed 1 base and J shed 6 bases, with 10 bases lying between them. Germline V gene lookup returns CDR1 SEHNR and CDR2 FQNEAQ (reference sequence).

The chain is built from TRBV27 and TRBJ2-7, with D possibly being TRBD2 (6 bases). Trimming cost V 4 bases and J 3 bases, with 10 bases left between them. This CDR3 comprises 13 residues. Germline V gene data show CDR1 as MNHEY and CDR2 as SMNVEV (reference sequence). The CDR3 DNA is TGTGCCAGCAGTTCAAAGGAGGGCTACGAGCAGTACTTC. Residues: CASSSKEGYEQYF.

The rearrangement uses TRBV9 and TRBJ2-7; D unclear. V was pared by 4 bases and J by 0 bases, with 11 bases between. The length of the CDR3 is 14 residues. Looked up from germline, CDR1 is SGDLS and CDR2 is YYNGEE. DNA of the CDR3: TGTGCCAGCAGCACTTCTTGGGGCTCCTACGAGCAGTACTTC. Amino acid sequence: CASSTSWGSYEQYF.

This clone was found once. The chain employs TRBV9 and TRBJ2-3; D may be TRBD2 (5 bases). CDR1 is SGDLS, CDR2 YYNGEE, per germline. The CDR3 sequence is 15 residues long. Trimming stripped 4 bases from V and 3 bases from J, with 15 bases between. The CDR3 DNA is TGTGCCAGCAGCCCCAGCGGTCTCCAAACAGATACGCAGTATTTT. It translates to CASSPSGLQTDTQYF.

The chain employs TRBV29-1 and TRBJ2-7; D unresolved. With 4 bases removed from V and 3 bases from J, the gap between germline ends came to 10 bases. Germline lookup yields CDR1 SQVTM and CDR2 ANQGSEA. The CDR3 has 12 amino acids. CDR3: CSVVGDLYEQYF. CDR3 nucleotide sequence: TGCAGCGTTGTTGGGGATCTCTACGAGCAGTACTTC.

The chain employs TRBV27 and TRBJ2-5; D gene uncertain. This CDR3 is built from 15 residues. Trimming stripped 1 base from V and 1 base from J, with 10 bases between. Germline V gene sequence: CDR1 MNHEY, CDR2 SMNVEV (reference sequence). CDR3 in DNA: TGTGCCAGCAGTTTATACTCCGAACGCCAAGAGACCCAGTACTTC. Translating it yields CASSLYSERQETQYF.

The J gene is TRBJ1-2, the V gene TRBV27; D is unresolved. Trimming pared 6 bases from V and 8 bases from J, leaving 10 bases between. The CDR3 sequence is 11 residues long. Looked up from germline, CDR1 is MNHEY and CDR2 is SMNVEV (reference sequence). The CDR3 region is CASRLNGGYTF. For the CDR3, the DNA is TGTGCCAGCAGACTAAACGGGGGCTACACCTTC.

The chain joins TRBV9 to TRBJ2-7; 11 nucleotides agree with TRBD2. V gave up 5 bases and J gave up 1 base; unmatched junction bases: 8. Germline V CDR1 and CDR2: SGDLS, YYNGEE. CDR3 length: 16 amino acids. CDR3 nucleotides: TGTGCCAGCAGTCCGTCCGGGACTAGCGGTTCCTACGAGCAGTACTTC. This sequence encodes CASSPSGTSGSYEQYF.

Comment on this clone: This same CDR3 is encoded by further DNA sequences in the sample. The chain uses TRBV18 and TRBJ2-7, with D possibly TRBD1 on 6 matching bases. CDR3 size: 13 residues. Germline CDR1 reads KGHSH; CDR2 reads LQKENI. Trimming took off 0 bases at V and 3 bases at J, with 6 bases between the two ends. This CDR3 is CASSPPDSYEQYF. The CDR3 DNA reads as TGTGCCAGCTCACCACCGGACAGCTACGAGCAGTACTTC.

The rearrangement uses TRBV2 and TRBJ2-7, with D possibly matching TRBD1 (6 bases). This CDR3 is 14 amino acids long. Deletions cut 10 bases from V and 3 bases from J, with 19 bases between. The germline V gene has CDR1 SNHLY and CDR2 FYNNEI. CDR3 in DNA: TGTGCCAATCAACGAAGGGACAAACTCTACGAGCAGTACTTC. Amino acid sequence: CANQRRDKLYEQYF.

The rearrangement links TRBV28 to TRBJ2-7; 7 bases line up with TRBD2. The CDR3 length is 15 residues. V was pared by 3 bases and J by 0 bases, with 5 bases of the junction left unmatched. Germline V gene lookup returns CDR1 MDHEN and CDR2 SYDVKM. CDR3 bases: TGTGCCAGCAGTTTCCGGGGGGTGAGCTCCTACGAGCAGTACTTC. This encodes CASSFRGVSSYEQYF.

V is TRBV15 and J is TRBJ1-1; TRBD1 aligns across 9 bases. V was pared by 8 bases and J by 4 bases, with 8 bases of the junction left unmatched. There are 14 residues in the CDR3. CDR1 and CDR2 (germline): LNHNV, YYDKDF (reference sequence). CDR3 in amino acids: CATGTRQGGTEAFF. CDR3 in DNA: TGTGCCACCGGAACCCGACAGGGGGGCACTGAAGCTTTCTTT.

The rearrangement links TRBV29-1 to TRBJ2-1; 9 bases align to TRBD2. CDR3 length equals 17 residues. V was pared by 5 bases and J by 0 bases, with 11 bases of the junction left unmatched. Germline V gene data show CDR1 as SQVTM and CDR2 as ANQGSEA. The CDR3 region is CSVILREGLGSYNEQFF. The CDR3, as DNA: TGCAGCGTTATACTGCGGGAGGGCCTCGGCTCCTACAATGAGCAGTTCTTC.

The chain recombines TRBV6-1 with TRBJ2-7, with no clear D. V was shortened by 4 bases and J by 4 bases, with 11 bases between the two germline ends. This CDR3 is built from 13 residues. Germline CDR1 is MNHNS and CDR2 is SASEGT. CDR3 residues: CASSGLVGYEQYF. DNA for the CDR3: TGTGCCAGCAGTGGGCTAGTTGGTTACGAGCAGTACTTC.

The sample holds one count of this clone. The identical CDR3 is also encoded by other nucleotide sequences in the sample. The V call is TRBV27, the J call TRBJ2-7, with unresolved D. The V gene lost 4 bases and the J gene lost 0 bases, with 7 bases spanning the gap. The germline V gene has CDR1 MNHEY and CDR2 SMNVEV (reference sequence). This CDR3 spans 13 amino acids. The DNA of the CDR3 is TGTGCCAGCAGTTCTAGGAGCTCCTACGAGCAGTACTTC. Residues: CASSSRSSYEQYF.

The chain carries TRBV5-1 and TRBJ2-2; D is possibly TRBD2 (6 bases). V was cut by 0 bases and J by 1 base, with 7 bases left in between. There are 15 residues in the CDR3. Per the germline V gene, CDR1 is SGHRS and CDR2 is YFSETQ. CDR3: CASSLEGLNTGELFF. DNA for the CDR3: TGCGCCAGCAGCTTGGAGGGACTGAACACCGGGGAGCTGTTTTTT.

This chain connects TRBV11-2 to TRBJ2-7; 12 nucleotides match TRBD2. CDR1 SGHAT and CDR2 FQNNGV come from the germline V gene. The CDR3 is made up of 15 amino acids. The J segment lost 6 bases and the V segment lost 4 bases, leaving 7 bases of the junction unmatched. The CDR3 loop reads CASSSRLAGVGEQYF. For the CDR3, the DNA is TGTGCCAGCAGCTCCCGACTAGCGGGAGTTGGCGAGCAGTACTTC.